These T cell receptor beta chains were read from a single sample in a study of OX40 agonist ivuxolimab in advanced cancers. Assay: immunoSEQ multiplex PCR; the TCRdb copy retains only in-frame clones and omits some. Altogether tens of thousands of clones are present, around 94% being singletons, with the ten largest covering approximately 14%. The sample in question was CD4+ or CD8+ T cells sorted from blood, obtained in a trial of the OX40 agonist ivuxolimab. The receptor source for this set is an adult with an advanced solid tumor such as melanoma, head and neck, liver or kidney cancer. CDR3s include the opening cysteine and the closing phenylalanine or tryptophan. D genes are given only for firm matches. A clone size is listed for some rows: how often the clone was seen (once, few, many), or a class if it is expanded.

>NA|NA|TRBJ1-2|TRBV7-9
CASSQGQGDYGYTF
TGTGCCAGCAGCCAGGGGCAGGGTGACTATGGCTACACCTTC
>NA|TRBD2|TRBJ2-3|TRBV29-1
CSVLAGGITDTQYF
TGCAGCGTGTTAGCGGGAGGCATCACAGATACGCAGTATTTT
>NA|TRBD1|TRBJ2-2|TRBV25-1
CASSGEPTGTGELFF
TGTGCCAGCAGCGGGGAACCGACAGGGACCGGGGAGCTGTTTTTT
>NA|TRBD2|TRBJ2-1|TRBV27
CASRSLAGGNNEQFF
TGTGCCAGCAGGTCACTAGCGGGGGGGAACAATGAGCAGTTCTTC
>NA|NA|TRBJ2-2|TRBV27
CASKRNTGELFF
TGTGCCAGCAAGCGGAACACCGGGGAGCTGTTTTTT
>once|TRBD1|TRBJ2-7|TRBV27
CASSRWGQDDYEQYF
TGTGCCAGCAGTCGGTGGGGACAGGACGACTACGAGCAGTACTTC
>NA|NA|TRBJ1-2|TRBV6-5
CASSYGSRYGYTF
TGTGCCAGCAGTTACGGGTCGCGCTATGGCTACACCTTC
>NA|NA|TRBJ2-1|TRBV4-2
CASSQGTALRNEQFF
TGTGCCAGCAGCCAAGGGACAGCCCTCCGGAATGAGCAGTTCTTC
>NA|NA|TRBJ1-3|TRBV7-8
CASTRAGSAGNTIYF
TGTGCCAGCACCCGGGCGGGGAGCGCTGGAAACACCATATATTTT
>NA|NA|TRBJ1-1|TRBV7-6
CASSLAGVNTEAFF
TGTGCCAGCAGCTTAGCCGGGGTGAACACTGAAGCTTTCTTT
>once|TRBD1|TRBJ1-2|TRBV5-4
CASSFSTGANYGYTF
TGTGCCAGCAGCTTTTCTACAGGGGCTAACTATGGCTACACCTTC
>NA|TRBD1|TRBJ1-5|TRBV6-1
CASSVTQTGRNQPQHF
TGTGCCAGCAGTGTAACCCAGACAGGGAGAAATCAGCCCCAGCATTTT
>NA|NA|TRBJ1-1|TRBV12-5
CASGLFSGRNTEAFF
TGTGCTAGTGGTTTGTTTTCAGGCCGGAACACTGAAGCTTTCTTT
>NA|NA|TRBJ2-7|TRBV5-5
CASGWAISYEQYF
TGTGCCAGCGGGTGGGCAATTTCCTACGAGCAGTACTTC
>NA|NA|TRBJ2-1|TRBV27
CASSLGASYNEQFF
TGTGCCAGCAGTCTAGGGGCCTCCTACAATGAGCAGTTCTTC
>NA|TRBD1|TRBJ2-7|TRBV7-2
CASSRLTGYYEQYF
TGTGCCAGCAGCCGGCTGACAGGGTACTACGAGCAGTACTTC
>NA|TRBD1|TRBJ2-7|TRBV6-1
CASSEATGGYEQYF
TGTGCCAGCAGTGAAGCGACAGGGGGCTACGAGCAGTACTTC
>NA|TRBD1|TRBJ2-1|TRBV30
CAWSGDRVGDEQFF
TGTGCCTGGAGCGGGGACAGGGTCGGGGATGAGCAGTTCTTC
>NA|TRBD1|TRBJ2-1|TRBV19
CASSIGPRQGAVDEQFF
TGTGCCAGTAGTATAGGGCCCAGACAGGGGGCGGTGGATGAGCAGTTCTTC
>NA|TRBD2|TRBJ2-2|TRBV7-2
CASSFAGGPYTGELFF
TGTGCCAGCAGCTTCGCGGGAGGGCCGTACACCGGGGAGCTGTTTTTT
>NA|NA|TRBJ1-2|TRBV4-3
CASSQDRGGRDGYTF
TGCGCCAGCAGCCAAGACCGTGGGGGCCGGGATGGCTACACCTTC
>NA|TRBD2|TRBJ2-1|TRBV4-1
CASSQWASGGDAYNEQFF
TGCGCCAGCAGTCAGTGGGCTAGCGGGGGCGATGCCTACAATGAGCAGTTCTTC
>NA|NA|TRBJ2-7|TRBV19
CASSTQGGLDEQYF
TGTGCCAGTAGTACGCAGGGGGGTTTGGACGAGCAGTACTTC
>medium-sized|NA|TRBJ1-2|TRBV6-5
CASSYSNSYGYTF
TGTGCCAGCAGTTACTCGAACAGCTATGGCTACACCTTC
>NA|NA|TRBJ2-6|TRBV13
CASSLSRAGANVLTF
TGTGCCAGCAGCTTATCCAGGGCTGGGGCCAACGTCCTGACTTTC
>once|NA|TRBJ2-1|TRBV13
CASSLEGTRAYNEQFF
TGTGCCAGCAGCTTAGAAGGGACTCGGGCCTACAATGAGCAGTTCTTC
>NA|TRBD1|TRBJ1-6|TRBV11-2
CASSYTTTGGLGNSPLHF
TGTGCCAGCAGCTACACCACAACAGGGGGCTTGGGGAATTCACCCCTCCACTTT
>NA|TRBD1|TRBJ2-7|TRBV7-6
CASSPRTGVERDEQYF
TGTGCCAGCAGCCCCCGGACAGGGGTTGAACGGGACGAGCAGTACTTC
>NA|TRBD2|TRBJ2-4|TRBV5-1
CASSERLAGGKNIQYF
TGCGCCAGCAGTGAAAGGCTAGCGGGAGGCAAAAACATTCAGTACTTC
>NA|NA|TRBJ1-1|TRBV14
CASSQDPLDLNTEAFF
TGTGCCAGCAGCCAAGATCCCTTGGATCTGAACACTGAAGCTTTCTTT
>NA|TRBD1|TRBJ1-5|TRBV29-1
CSVQTGISNQPQHF
TGCAGCGTCCAGACAGGGATAAGCAATCAGCCCCAGCATTTT
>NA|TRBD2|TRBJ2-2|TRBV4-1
CASSQEAGVGTGELFF
TGCGCCAGCAGCCAGGAAGCGGGAGTCGGCACCGGGGAGCTGTTTTTT
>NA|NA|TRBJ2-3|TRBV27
CASSLGVVETDTQYF
TGTGCCAGCAGTTTGGGGGTTGTGGAAACAGATACGCAGTATTTT
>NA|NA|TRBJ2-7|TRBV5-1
CASSPAGSSYEQYF
TGCGCCAGCAGCCCCGCAGGGAGCTCCTACGAGCAGTACTTC
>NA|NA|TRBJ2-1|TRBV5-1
CASSSAGNSYNEQFF
TGCGCCAGCAGCTCCGCGGGAAACTCCTACAATGAGCAGTTCTTC
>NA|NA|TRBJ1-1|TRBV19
CASSTQGLGTEAFF
TGTGCCAGTTCAACACAGGGATTGGGCACTGAAGCTTTCTTT
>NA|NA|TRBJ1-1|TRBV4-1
CASSQDSRPPRGTEAFF
TGCGCCAGCAGCCAAGATAGCCGGCCCCCCCGGGGCACTGAAGCTTTCTTT
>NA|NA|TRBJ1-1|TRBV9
CASSVYGGGGTEAFF
TGTGCCAGCAGCGTTTACGGTGGGGGGGGCACTGAAGCTTTCTTT
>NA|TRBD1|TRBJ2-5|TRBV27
CASSWTGGNQETQYF
TGTGCCAGCAGTTGGACAGGGGGTAACCAAGAGACCCAGTACTTC
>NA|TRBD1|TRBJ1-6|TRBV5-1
CASSPGTGEWFYSPLHF
TGCGCCAGCAGCCCCGGGACAGGGGAGTGGTTCTATTCACCCCTCCACTTT
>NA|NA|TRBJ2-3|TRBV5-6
CASSLGAGNTQYF
TGTGCCAGCAGCTTGGGGGCAGGGAATACGCAGTATTTT
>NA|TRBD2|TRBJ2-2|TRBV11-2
CASTLGGLATGELFF
TGTGCCAGCACCTTAGGGGGACTAGCAACCGGGGAGCTGTTTTTT
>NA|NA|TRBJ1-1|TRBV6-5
CASIFGGTEAFF
TGTGCCAGCATTTTTGGGGGAACTGAAGCTTTCTTT
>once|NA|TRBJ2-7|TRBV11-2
CASSLNWRGLAPGEQYF
TGTGCCAGCAGCTTAAACTGGAGGGGCCTAGCTCCCGGCGAGCAGTACTTC
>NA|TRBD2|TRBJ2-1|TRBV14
CASSQSLAGGQFF
TGTGCCAGCAGCCAAAGCCTAGCGGGAGGCCAGTTCTTC
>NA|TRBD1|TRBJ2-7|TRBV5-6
CATRRGGQGYEQYF
TGTGCCACCCGACGAGGGGGACAGGGCTACGAGCAGTACTTC
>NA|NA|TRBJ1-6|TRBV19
CASSPGRNNSPLHF
TGTGCCAGTAGCCCGGGACGGAATAATTCACCCCTCCACTTT
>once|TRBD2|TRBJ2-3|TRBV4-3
CASSQDQLAGYPDTQYF
TGCGCCAGCAGCCAAGATCAGCTAGCGGGGTACCCAGATACGCAGTATTTT
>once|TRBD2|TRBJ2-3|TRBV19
CASSIVAGAADTQYF
TGTGCCAGTAGTATAGTAGCGGGAGCCGCAGATACGCAGTATTTT
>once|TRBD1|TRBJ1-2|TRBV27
CASSNPVQGARDYGYTF
TGTGCCAGCAGCAACCCAGTACAGGGGGCTAGGGACTATGGCTACACCTTC